This T cell receptor (beta chain) was profiled in a study of cytomegalovirus exposure and HLA in healthy donors. Study-level results: When analyzed later, the rates of TCR association showed variation by HLA locus, with DRB1 the most and HLA-C the fewest. The authors later linked a missense DCLRE1C variant to TCR beta V- and J-gene trimming. Segments of the TCR beta V type were, in most cases, productive about 87% or about 30% of the time in an earlier analysis.

Note on this clone: Its antigen is not known.

Each donor's status was that of a healthy bone marrow donor. 60 Vbeta and 13 Jbeta primers were used in PCR. Sequencing used immunoSEQ multiplex PCR; TCRdb keeps in-frame clones, though not all of them. The sample shows 130,000 or so clones, around 79% of them seen only once. Source material: PBMCs. This receptor was obtained from a woman aged 40 to 50 in good health and CMV-seropositive.

CDR3 protein: CASSFPSGSGNEQFF. In nucleotides, the CDR3 is TGTGCCAGCAGCTTTCCCAGCGGGAGTGGAAATGAGCAGTTCTTC. This sequence joins TRBV5-4 and TRBJ2-1; 8 bases are shared with TRBD2. CDR1 is SGHNT, CDR2 YYREEE, per germline (reference sequence). The trim removed 2 bases at V and 7 bases at J, leaving 8 bases unmatched. The CDR3 has 15 residues.